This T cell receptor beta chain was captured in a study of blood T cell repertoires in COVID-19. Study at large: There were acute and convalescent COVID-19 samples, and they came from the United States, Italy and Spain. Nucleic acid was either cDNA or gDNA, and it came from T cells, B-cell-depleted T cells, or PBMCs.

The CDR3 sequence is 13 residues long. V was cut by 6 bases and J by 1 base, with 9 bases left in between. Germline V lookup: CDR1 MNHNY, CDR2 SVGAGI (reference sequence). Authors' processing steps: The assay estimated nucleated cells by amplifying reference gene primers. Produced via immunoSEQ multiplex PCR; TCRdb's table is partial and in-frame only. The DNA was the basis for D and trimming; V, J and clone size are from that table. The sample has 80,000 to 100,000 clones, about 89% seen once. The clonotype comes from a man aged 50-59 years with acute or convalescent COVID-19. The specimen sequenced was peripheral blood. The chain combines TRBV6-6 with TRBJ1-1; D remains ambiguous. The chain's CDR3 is CASRKPGNTEAFF. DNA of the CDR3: TGTGCCAGCAGGAAGCCAGGGAACACTGAAGCTTTCTTT.